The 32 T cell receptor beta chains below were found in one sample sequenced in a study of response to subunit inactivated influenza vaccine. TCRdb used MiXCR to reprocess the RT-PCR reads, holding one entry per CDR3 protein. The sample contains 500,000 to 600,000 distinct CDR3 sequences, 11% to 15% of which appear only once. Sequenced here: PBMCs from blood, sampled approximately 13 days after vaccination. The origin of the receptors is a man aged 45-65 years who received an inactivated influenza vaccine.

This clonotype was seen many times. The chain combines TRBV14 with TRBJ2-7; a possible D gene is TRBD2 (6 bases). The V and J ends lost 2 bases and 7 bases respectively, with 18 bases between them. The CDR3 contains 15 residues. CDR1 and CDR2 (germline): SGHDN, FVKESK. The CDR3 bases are TGTGCCAGCAGCCAACTTGGTGGGGGGACGCGGGAGCAGTACTTC. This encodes CASSQLGGGTREQYF.

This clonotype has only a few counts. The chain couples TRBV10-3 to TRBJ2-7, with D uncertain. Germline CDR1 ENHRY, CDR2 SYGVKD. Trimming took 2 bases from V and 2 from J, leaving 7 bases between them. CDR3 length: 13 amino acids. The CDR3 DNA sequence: TGTGCCATCAGTGAGGATTCAGCCTACGAGCAGTACTTC. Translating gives CAISEDSAYEQYF.

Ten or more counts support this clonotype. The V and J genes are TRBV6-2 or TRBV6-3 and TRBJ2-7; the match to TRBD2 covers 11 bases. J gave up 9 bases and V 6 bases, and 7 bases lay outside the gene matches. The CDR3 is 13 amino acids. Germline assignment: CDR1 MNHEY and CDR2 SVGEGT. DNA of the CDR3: TGTGCCAGCAGCGGGACTAGCGGAGGCGGGCAGTACTTC. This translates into CASSGTSGGGQYF.

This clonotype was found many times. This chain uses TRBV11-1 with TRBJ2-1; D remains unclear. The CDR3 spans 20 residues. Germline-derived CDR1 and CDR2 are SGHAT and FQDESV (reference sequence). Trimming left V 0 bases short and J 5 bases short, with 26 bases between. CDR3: CASSLARFQTTHLNHNEQFF. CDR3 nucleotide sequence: TGTGCCAGCAGCTTAGCGCGGTTTCAAACCACCCACCTAAACCACAATGAGCAGTTCTTC.

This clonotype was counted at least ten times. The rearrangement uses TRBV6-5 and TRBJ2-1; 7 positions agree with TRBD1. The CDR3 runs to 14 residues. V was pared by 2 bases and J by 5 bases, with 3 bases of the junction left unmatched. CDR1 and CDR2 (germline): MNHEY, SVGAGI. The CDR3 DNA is TGTGCCAGCAGTTACAGGGGGCTGGACAATGAGCAGTTCTTC. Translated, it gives CASSYRGLDNEQFF.

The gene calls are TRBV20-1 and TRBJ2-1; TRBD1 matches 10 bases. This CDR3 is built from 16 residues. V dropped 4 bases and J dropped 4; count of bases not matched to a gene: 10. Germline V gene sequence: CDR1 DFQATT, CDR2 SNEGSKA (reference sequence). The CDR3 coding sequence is TGCAGTGCTACCAGACCCTGGGACAGGGGATACAATGAGCAGTTCTTC. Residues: CSATRPWDRGYNEQFF.

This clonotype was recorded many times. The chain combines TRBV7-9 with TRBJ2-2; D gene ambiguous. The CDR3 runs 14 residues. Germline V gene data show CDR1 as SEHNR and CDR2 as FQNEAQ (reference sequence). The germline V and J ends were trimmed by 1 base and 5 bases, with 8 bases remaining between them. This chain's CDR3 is CASSLGTVTGELFF. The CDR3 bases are TGTGCCAGCAGCTTAGGGACGGTGACCGGGGAGCTGTTTTTT.

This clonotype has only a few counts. The chain's CDR3 is CATSDLSQGGDTQYF. The CDR3 region has the DNA TGTGCCACCAGTGATTTGAGCCAGGGGGGAGATACGCAGTATTTT. This rearrangement joins TRBV24-1 to TRBJ2-3, with TRBD1 as a possible D gene (7 bases). The V and J ends lost 0 bases and 5 bases respectively, with 11 bases between them. This CDR3 region has 15 residues. Germline CDR1 reads KGHDR; CDR2 reads SFDVKD.

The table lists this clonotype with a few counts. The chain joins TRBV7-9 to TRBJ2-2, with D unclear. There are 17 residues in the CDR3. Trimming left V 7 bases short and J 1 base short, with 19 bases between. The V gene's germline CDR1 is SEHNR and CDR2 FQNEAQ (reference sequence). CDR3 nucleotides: TGTGCCAGCACATGGAGCGTTCTGGGAAGGAACACCGGGGAGCTGTTTTTT. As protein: CASTWSVLGRNTGELFF.

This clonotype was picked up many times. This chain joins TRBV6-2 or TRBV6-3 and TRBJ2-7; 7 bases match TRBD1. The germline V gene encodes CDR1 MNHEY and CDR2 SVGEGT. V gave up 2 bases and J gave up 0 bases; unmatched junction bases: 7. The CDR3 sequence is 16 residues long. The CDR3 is CASSYPAGGVSYEQYF. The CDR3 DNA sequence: TGTGCCAGCAGTTACCCGGCAGGGGGTGTCTCCTACGAGCAGTACTTC.

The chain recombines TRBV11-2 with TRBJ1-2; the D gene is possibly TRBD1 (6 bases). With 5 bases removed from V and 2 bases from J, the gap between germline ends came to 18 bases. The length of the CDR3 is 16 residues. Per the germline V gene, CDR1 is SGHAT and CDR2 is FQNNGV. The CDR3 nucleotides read TGTGCCAGCAGCCCTTCAGTGGGGGCGGAAAACTATGGCTACACCTTC. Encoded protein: CASSPSVGAENYGYTF.

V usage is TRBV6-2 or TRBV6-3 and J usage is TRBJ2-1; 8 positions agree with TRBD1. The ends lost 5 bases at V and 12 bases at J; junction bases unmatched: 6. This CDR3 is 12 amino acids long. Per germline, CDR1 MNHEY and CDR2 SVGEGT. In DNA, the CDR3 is TGTGCCAGCAGTCAAACAGGGGGTGGGCAGTTCTTC. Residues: CASSQTGGGQFF.

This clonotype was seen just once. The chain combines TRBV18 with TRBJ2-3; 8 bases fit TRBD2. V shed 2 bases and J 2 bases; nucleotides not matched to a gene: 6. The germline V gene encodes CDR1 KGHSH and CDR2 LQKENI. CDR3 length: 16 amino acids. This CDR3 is CASSPSLAGVTDTQYF. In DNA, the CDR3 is TGTGCCAGCTCACCATCGCTAGCGGGCGTCACAGATACGCAGTATTTT.

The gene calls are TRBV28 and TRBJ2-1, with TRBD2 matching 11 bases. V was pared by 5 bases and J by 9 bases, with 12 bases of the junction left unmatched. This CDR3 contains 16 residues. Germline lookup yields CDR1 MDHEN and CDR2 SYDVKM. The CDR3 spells CASSTSSGGPHTEQFF. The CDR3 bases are TGTGCCAGCAGTACCTCTAGCGGGGGGCCACACACTGAGCAGTTCTTC.

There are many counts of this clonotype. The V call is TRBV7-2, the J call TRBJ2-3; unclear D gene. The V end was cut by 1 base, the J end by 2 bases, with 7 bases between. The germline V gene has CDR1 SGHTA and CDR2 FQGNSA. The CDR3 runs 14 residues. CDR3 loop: CASSLVRHTDTQYF. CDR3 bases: TGTGCCAGCAGCTTAGTCAGGCACACAGATACGCAGTATTTT.

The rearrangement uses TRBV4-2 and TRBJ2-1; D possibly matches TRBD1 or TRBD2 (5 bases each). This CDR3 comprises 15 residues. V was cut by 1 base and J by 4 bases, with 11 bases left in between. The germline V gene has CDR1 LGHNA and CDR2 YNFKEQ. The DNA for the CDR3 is TGTGCCAGCAGCCAAGGGGTGGGGGAATACAATGAGCAGTTCTTC. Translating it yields CASSQGVGEYNEQFF.

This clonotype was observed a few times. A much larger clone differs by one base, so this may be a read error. CDR3 sequence: CASSSRQSSYNEQFF. CDR3 in DNA: TGTGCCAGCAGCTCCAGACAGAGCTCCTACAATGAGCAGTTCTTC. This chain joins TRBV3-1 and TRBJ2-1; tentatively, D is TRBD1 (5 bases). Trimming removed 5 bases from V and 0 bases from J, with 11 bases in between. The CDR3 sequence is 15 residues long. The germline CDR1 and CDR2 sequences are LGHDT and YNNKEL (reference sequence).

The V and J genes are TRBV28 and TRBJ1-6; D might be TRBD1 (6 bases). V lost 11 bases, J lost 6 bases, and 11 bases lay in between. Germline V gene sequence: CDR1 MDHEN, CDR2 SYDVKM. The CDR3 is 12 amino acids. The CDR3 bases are TGTGCCTCCGGACAGCTTAATTCACCCCTCCACTTT. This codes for CASGQLNSPLHF.

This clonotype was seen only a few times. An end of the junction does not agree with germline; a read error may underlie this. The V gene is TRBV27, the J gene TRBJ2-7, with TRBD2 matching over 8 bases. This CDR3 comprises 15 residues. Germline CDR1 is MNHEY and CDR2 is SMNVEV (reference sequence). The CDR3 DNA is TGTTCCAGCAGTTTATTGGGCGGGGGGAACTACGAGCAGTACTTC. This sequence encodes CSSSLLGGGNYEQYF.

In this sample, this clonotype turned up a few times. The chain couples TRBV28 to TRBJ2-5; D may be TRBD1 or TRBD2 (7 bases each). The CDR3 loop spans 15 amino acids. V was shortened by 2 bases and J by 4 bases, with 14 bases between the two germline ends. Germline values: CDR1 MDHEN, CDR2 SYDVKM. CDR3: CASSLIQGEGETQYF. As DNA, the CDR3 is TGTGCCAGCAGTTTAATCCAGGGGGAGGGAGAGACCCAGTACTTC.

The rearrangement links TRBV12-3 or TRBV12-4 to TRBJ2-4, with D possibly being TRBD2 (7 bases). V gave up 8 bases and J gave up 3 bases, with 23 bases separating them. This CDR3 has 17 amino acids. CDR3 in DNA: TGTGCCAGCGTTGCCGGGGGGCCCCTAGTTGGCAAAAACATTCAGTACTTC. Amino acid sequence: CASVAGGPLVGKNIQYF.

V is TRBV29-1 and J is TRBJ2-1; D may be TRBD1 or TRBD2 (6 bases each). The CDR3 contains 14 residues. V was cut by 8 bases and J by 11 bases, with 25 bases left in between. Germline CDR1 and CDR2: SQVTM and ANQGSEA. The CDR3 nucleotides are TGCAGCATCTACAGGGATCCTAGCGACAGAAAGCAGTTCTTC. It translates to CSIYRDPSDRKQFF.

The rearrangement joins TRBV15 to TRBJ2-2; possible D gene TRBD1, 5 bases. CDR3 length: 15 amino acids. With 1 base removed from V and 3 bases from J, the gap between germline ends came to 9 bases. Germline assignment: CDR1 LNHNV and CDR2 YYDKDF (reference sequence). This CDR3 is CATSRVAGHTGELFF. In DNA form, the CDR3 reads TGTGCCACCAGCAGAGTGGCAGGGCACACCGGGGAGCTGTTTTTT.

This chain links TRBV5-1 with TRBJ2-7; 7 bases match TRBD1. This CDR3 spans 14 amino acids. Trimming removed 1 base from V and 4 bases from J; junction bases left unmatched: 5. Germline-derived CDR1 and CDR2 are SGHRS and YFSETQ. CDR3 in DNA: TGCGCCAGCAGCTTGAAGGGGGCCGGGTACGAGCAGTACTTC. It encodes CASSLKGAGYEQYF. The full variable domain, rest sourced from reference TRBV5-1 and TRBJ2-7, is KAGVTQTPRYLIKTRGQQVTLSCSPISGHRSVSWYQQTPGQGLQFLFEYFSETQRNKGNFPGRFSGRQFSNSRSEMNVSTLELGDSALYLCASSLKGAGYEQYFGPGTRLTVT.

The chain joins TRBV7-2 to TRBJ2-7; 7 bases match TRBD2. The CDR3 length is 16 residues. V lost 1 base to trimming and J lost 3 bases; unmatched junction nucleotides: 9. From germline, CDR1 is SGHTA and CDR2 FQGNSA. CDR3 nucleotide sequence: TGTGCCAGCAGCTTAGTCAGTCTAGCGGACATCTACGAGCAGTACTTC. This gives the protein CASSLVSLADIYEQYF. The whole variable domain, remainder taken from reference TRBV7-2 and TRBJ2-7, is GAGVSQSPSNKVTEKGKDVELRCDPISGHTALYWYRQSLGQGLEFLIYFQGNSAPDKSGLPSDRFSAERTGGSVSTLTIQRTQQEDSAVYLCASSLVSLADIYEQYFGPGTRLTVT.

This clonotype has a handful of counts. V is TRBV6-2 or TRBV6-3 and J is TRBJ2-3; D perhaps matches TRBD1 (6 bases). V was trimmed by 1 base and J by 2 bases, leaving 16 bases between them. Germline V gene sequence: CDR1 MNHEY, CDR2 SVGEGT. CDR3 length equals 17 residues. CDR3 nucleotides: TGTGCCAGCAGTTACTACAGGGAAGTGGGCCTCACAGATACGCAGTATTTT. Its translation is CASSYYREVGLTDTQYF.

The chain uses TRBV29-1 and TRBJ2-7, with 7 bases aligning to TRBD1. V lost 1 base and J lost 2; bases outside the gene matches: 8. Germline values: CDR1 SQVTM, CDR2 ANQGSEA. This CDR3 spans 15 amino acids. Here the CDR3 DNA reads TGCAGCGTTGAAGGCGGACAGGAGCCAACCTACGAGCAGTACTTC. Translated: CSVEGGQEPTYEQYF.

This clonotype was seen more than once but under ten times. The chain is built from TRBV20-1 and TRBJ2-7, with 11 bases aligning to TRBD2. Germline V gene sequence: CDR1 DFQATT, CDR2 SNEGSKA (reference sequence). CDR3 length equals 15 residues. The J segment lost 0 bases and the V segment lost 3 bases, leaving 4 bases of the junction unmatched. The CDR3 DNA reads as TGCAGTGCTAGTATAGCGGGAGGGCCCTCCTACGAGCAGTACTTC. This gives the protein CSASIAGGPSYEQYF.

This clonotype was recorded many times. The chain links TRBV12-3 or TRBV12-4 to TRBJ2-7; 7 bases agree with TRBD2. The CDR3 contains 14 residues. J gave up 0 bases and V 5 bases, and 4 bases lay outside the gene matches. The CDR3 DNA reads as TGTGCCAGCAGTGTTAGCGGGTCCTCCTACGAGCAGTACTTC. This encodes CASSVSGSSYEQYF.

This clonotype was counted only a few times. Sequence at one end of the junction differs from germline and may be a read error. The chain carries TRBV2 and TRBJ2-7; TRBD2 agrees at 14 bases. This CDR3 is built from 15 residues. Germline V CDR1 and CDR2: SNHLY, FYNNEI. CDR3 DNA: TGTGCCAGCAGGGAAGGACTAGCGGGAGGAATAGAGCAGTACTTC. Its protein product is CASREGLAGGIEQYF.

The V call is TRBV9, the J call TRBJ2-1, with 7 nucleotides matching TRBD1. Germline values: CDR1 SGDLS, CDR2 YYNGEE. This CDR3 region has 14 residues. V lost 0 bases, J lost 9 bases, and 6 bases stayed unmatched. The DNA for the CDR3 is TGTGCCAGCAGCGTAGCCCCCACAGGGGTTGAGCAGTTCTTC. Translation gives CASSVAPTGVEQFF.

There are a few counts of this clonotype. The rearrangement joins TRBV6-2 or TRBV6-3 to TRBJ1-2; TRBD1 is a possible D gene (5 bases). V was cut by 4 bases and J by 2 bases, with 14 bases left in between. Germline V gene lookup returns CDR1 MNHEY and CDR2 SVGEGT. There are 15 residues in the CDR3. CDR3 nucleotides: TGTGCCAGCAGTTCCGCAGGGAATATCAACTATGGCTACACCTTC. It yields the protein CASSSAGNINYGYTF.